The present TCR beta chain was sequenced within a study of glioma-infiltrating T cells. The study, taken as a whole, reports: Above-expected tissue-blood divergence occurred in all gliomas, most in low-grade ones.

Using RNA template, CDR3s of TCR alpha and beta were amplified with iRepertoire arm-PCR. TCRdb used MiXCR to reprocess the multiplex PCR reads, holding one entry per CDR3 protein. The sample carries 150,000 or so distinct CDR3 sequences, 39% recorded once. The CDR3 is 14 amino acids. The V segment lost 6 bases and the J segment 3 bases; nucleotides outside the gene matches: 0. CDR1 and CDR2 from the germline V gene are LGHDT and YNNKEL (reference sequence). A remark on this clonotype: As yet, its antigen is unknown.

The V and J genes are TRBV3-1 and TRBJ2-5; 14 nucleotides match TRBD2. Sequencing was performed on glioma tissue, nonneoplastic brain tissue, or PBMCs (not recorded which). The TCR sequence derives from a human donor with low-grade glioma or glioblastoma, undergoing nonglioma brain surgery, or in good health (not recorded which). Here the CDR3 reads CASRGLAGEETQYF. In DNA form, the CDR3 reads TGTGCCAGCAGGGGACTAGCGGGGGAAGAGACCCAGTACTTC.